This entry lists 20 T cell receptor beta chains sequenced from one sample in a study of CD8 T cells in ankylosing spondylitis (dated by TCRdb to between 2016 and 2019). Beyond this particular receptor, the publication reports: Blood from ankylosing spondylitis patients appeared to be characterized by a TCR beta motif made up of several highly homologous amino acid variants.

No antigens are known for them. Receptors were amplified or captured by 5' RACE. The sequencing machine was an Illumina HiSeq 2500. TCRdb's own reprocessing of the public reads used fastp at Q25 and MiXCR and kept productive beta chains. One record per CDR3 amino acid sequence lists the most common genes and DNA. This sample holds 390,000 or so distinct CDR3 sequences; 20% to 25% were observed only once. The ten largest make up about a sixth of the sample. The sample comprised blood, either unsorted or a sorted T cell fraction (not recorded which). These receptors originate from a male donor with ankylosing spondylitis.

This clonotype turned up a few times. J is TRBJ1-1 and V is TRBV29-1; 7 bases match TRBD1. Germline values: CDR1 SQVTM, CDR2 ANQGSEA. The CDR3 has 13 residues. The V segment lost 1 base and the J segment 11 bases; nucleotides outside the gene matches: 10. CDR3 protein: CSVEVGGGGEAFF. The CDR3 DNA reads TGCAGCGTTGAAGTGGGAGGGGGCGGTGAGGCTTTCTTT.

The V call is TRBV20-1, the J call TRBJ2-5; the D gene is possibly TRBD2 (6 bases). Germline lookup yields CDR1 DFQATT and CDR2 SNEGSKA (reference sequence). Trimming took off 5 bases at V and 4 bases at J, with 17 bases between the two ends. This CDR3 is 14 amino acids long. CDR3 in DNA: TGCAGTGCTTACCATTCGTCCGGGGGAGAGACCCAGTACTTC. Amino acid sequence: CSAYHSSGGETQYF.

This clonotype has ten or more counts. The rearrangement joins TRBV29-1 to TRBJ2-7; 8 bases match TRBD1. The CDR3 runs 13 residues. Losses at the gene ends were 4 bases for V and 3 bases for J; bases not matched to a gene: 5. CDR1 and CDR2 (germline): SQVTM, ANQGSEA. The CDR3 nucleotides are TGCAGCGTTGGTGGACAGGGATTCTACGAGCAGTACTTC. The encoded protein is CSVGGQGFYEQYF.

CDR3 in DNA: TGCAGTCTCCGGCCGGGAGGGCCAAACGAGCAGTACTTC. As protein: CSLRPGGPNEQYF. V usage is TRBV20-1 and J usage is TRBJ2-7, with 8 bases lining up with TRBD2. Germline V gives CDR1 DFQATT, CDR2 SNEGSKA (reference sequence). With V trimmed by 8 bases and J by 5 bases, 11 bases remained unmatched. The CDR3 is 13 amino acids.

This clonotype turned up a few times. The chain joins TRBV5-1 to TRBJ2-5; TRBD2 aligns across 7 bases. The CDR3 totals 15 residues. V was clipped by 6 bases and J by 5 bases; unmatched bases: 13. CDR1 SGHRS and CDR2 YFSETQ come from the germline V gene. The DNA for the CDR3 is TGCGCCAGCATGAGGGATGGAGGACTAGTCGAGACCCAGTACTTC. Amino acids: CASMRDGGLVETQYF.

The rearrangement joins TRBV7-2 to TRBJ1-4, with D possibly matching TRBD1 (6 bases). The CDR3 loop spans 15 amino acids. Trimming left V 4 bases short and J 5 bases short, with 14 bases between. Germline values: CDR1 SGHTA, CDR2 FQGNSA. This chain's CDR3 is CASSSLGGGNEKLFF. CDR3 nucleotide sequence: TGTGCCAGCAGCTCCCTAGGGGGGGGAAATGAAAAACTGTTTTTT.

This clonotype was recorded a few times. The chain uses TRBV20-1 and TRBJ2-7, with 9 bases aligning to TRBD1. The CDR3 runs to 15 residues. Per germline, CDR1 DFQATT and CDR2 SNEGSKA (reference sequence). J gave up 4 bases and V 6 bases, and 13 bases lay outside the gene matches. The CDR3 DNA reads TGCAGTGCCGACACAGGGGGCTTTAACGCTTACGAGCAGTACTTC. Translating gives CSADTGGFNAYEQYF.

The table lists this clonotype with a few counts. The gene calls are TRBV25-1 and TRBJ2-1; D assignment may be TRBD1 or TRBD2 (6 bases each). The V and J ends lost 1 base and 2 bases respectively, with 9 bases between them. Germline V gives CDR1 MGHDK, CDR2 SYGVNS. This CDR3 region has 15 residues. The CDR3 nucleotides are TGTGCCAGCAGTGAATCGGGGGACACCTACAATGAGCAGTTCTTC. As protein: CASSESGDTYNEQFF.

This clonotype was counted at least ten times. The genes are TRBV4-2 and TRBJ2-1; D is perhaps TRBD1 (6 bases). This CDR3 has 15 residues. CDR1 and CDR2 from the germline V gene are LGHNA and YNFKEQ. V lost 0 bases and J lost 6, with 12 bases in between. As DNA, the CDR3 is TGTGCCAGCAGCCAAGATTTTAGGACAGCCAATGAGCAGTTCTTC. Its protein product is CASSQDFRTANEQFF.

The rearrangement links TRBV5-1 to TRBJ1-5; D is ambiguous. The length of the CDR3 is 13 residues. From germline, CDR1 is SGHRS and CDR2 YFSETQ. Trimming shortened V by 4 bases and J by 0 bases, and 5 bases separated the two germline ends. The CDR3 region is CASSIDSNQPQHF. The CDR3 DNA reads TGCGCCAGCAGCATCGATAGCAATCAGCCCCAGCATTTT.

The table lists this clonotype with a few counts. The CDR3, as DNA: TGTGCCAGCAGCGTAGACGGGACGTTCCCCTATGGCTACACCTTC. Protein product: CASSVDGTFPYGYTF. This chain links TRBV9 with TRBJ1-2, with D tentatively TRBD1 (5 bases). The CDR3 sequence is 15 residues long. Trimming cost V 0 bases and J 4 bases, with 13 bases left between them. Germline CDR1 and CDR2: SGDLS and YYNGEE. Drawing the rest from reference TRBV9 and TRBJ1-2, the complete variable domain is DSGVTQTPKHLITATGQRVTLRCSPRSGDLSVYWYQQSLDQGLQFLIQYYNGEERAKGNILERFSAQQFPDLHSELNLSSLELGDSALYFCASSVDGTFPYGYTFGSGTRLTVV.

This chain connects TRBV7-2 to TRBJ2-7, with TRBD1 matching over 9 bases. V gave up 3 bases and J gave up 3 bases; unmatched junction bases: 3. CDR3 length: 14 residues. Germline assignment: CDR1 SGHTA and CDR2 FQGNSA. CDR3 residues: CASSLTGGLYEQYF. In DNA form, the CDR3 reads TGTGCCAGCAGCTTGACAGGGGGGCTCTACGAGCAGTACTTC.

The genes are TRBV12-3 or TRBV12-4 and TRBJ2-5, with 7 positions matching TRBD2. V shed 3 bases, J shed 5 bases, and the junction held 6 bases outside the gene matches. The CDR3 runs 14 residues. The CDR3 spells CASSFSGGGETQYF. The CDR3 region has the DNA TGTGCCAGCAGTTTTTCCGGGGGAGGGGAGACCCAGTACTTC.

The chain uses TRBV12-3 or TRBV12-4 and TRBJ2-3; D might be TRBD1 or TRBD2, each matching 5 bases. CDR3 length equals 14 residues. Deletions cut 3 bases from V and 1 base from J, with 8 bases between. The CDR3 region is CASSLQGGTDTQYF. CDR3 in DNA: TGTGCCAGCAGTTTGCAGGGAGGCACAGATACGCAGTATTTT.

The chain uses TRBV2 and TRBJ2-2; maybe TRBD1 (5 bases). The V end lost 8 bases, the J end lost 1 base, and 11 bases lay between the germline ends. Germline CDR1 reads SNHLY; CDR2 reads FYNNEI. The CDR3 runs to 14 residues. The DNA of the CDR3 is TGTGCCAGCTCACAGGCCTTGAACACCGGGGAGCTGTTTTTT. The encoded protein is CASSQALNTGELFF.

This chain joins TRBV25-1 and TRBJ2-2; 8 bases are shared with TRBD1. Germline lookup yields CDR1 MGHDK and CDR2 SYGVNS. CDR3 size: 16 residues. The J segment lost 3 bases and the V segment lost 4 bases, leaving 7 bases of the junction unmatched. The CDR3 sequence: CASSAGQGWYTGELFF. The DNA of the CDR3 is TGTGCCAGCAGTGCAGGACAGGGCTGGTACACCGGGGAGCTGTTTTTT.

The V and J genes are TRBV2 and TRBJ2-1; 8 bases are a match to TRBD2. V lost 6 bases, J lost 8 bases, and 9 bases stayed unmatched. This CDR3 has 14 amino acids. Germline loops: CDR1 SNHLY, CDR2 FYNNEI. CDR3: CASRLASGSDEQFF. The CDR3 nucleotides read TGTGCCAGCAGACTAGCTAGCGGGTCGGATGAGCAGTTCTTC.

CDR3 sequence reads: CASSLWEGDYSNQPQHF. The CDR3 DNA reads TGTGCCAGCAGTTTATGGGAGGGAGATTATAGCAATCAGCCCCAGCATTTT. This chain joins TRBV28 and TRBJ1-5; D is unclear. Germline V CDR1 and CDR2: MDHEN, SYDVKM. Between the trimmed V and J ends, which lost 0 bases and 0 bases, there was a span of 12 bases. The CDR3 loop spans 17 amino acids.

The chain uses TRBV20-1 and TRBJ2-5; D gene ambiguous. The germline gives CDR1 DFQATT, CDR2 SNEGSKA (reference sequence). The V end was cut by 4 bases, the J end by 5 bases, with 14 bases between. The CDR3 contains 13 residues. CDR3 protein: CSAIVEPRETQYF. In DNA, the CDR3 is TGCAGTGCTATTGTCGAACCGAGGGAGACCCAGTACTTC.

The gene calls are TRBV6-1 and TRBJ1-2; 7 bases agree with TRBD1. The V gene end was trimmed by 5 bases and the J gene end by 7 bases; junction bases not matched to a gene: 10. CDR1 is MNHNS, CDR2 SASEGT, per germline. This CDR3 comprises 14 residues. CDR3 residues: CASSPQGGSAGYTF. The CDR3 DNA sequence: TGTGCCAGCAGTCCACAAGGGGGCTCGGCTGGCTACACCTTC.